This is a list of T cell receptor beta chains from one sample in a study of T cell repertoires in cytomegalovirus infection. For these TCRs, the target antigens are not known. MiXCR, run by TCRdb on the reads, gives a single entry per CDR3 protein. The sample carries about a million distinct CDR3 sequences, roughly 31% recorded once. The starting material was cultured CD8+ T cells from PBMCs, obtained from culture after CMV antigen stimulation. The receptors originated from a human donor in good health (CMV status not recorded). Some clones in this sample may be carry-over from other donors' samples. CDR3s include the opening cysteine and the closing phenylalanine or tryptophan. A D gene is named only where the DNA matches it firmly. Not every row has a clone size; where given, it reads once, few, many or a size class.

d_gene | j_gene | abundance | v_gene | CDR3aa | CDR3nt
. | TRBJ1-2 | many | TRBV12-3/TRBV12-4 | CASSLWASGGGYTF | TGTGCCAGCAGTTTATGGGCGTCGGGGGGTGGCTACACCTTC
. | TRBJ1-6 | . | TRBV13 | CASRTTVKSSYNSPLHF | TGTGCCAGCAGAACGACAGTGAAGAGCTCCTATAATTCACCCCTCCACTTT
. | TRBJ1-1 | . | TRBV7-6 | CASSSYARGKGTEAFF | TGTGCCAGCAGCTCTTACGCCCGGGGGAAGGGGACTGAAGCTTTCTTT
. | TRBJ1-5 | . | TRBV12-3/TRBV12-4 | CASSFATGKEKRNQPQHF | TGTGCCAGCAGTTTTGCGACAGGAAAAGAAAAAAGGAATCAGCCCCAGCATTTT
TRBD1 | TRBJ1-5 | . | TRBV5-1 | CASSLYHSGTGFQPQHF | TGCGCCAGCAGCTTATACCACTCCGGGACAGGGTTTCAGCCCCAGCATTTT
. | TRBJ2-3 | . | TRBV4-2 | CASSYLDISGTDTQYF | TGTGCCAGCAGCTACCTGGACATCTCGGGAACAGATACGCAGTATTTT
. | TRBJ2-1 | . | TRBV27 | CASNPVKVGIGHNEQFF | TGTGCCAGCAACCCCGTGAAGGTCGGAATCGGACACAATGAGCAGTTCTTC
TRBD1 | TRBJ1-2 | many | TRBV12-3/TRBV12-4 | CASSFDREVGGYGYTF | TGTGCCAGCAGTTTCGACAGGGAAGTAGGGGGCTATGGCTACACCTTC
TRBD2 | TRBJ2-1 | few | TRBV6-5 | CASCPLAGGYNEQFF | TGTGCCAGCTGCCCACTAGCGGGGGGTTACAATGAGCAGTTCTTC
TRBD2 | TRBJ2-3 | few | TRBV6-2/TRBV6-3 | CASSWDYTDTQYF | TGTGCCAGCAGCTGGGACTACACAGATACGCAGTATTTT
TRBD1 | TRBJ2-2 | few | TRBV29-1 | CSAITPGQGNTGELFF | TGCAGCGCAATAACTCCGGGACAGGGGAACACCGGGGAGCTGTTTTTT
. | TRBJ1-2 | few | TRBV7-9 | CASSLVSGLESGYTF | TGTGCCAGCAGCTTAGTTTCCGGATTGGAGTCTGGCTACACCTTC
. | TRBJ2-7 | . | TRBV5-8 | CASSRRTDFYEQYF | TGTGCCAGCAGCCGCCGGACAGACTTCTACGAGCAGTACTTC
TRBD2 | TRBJ2-3 | . | TRBV15 | CATSDLRGRRLAGVLTDTQYF | TGTGCCACCAGTGACCTCAGGGGCAGGAGACTAGCGGGGGTTTTGACAGATACGCAGTATTTT
. | TRBJ1-3 | . | TRBV19 | CASSAGADSGNTIYF | TGTGCCAGTAGCGCTGGGGCAGACTCTGGAAACACCATATATTTT
TRBD1 | TRBJ2-3 | . | TRBV12-3/TRBV12-4 | CASSLALRDRGTDTQYF | TGTGCCAGCAGTTTAGCGCTTCGAGACAGGGGCACAGATACGCAGTATTTT
. | TRBJ2-7 | . | TRBV6-1 | CASQGLEQYF | TGTGCCAGTCAGGGTCTGGAGCAGTACTTC
TRBD1 | TRBJ1-1 | . | TRBV6-6 | CVSTGNRGYHTEAFF | TGTGTCAGCACTGGGAACAGGGGATATCACACTGAAGCTTTCTTT
. | TRBJ2-1 | . | TRBV9 | CASSPRGERGYNEQFF | TGTGCCAGCAGCCCCCGAGGGGAAAGGGGGTACAATGAGCAGTTCTTC
. | TRBJ1-2 | . | TRBV12-3/TRBV12-4 | CASSLGTTSEGYTF | TGTGCCAGCAGTTTGGGGACCACTTCGGAAGGCTACACCTTC
TRBD2 | TRBJ2-2 | . | TRBV10-2 | CASTNLAGGLGGELFF | TGCGCCAGCACTAACCTAGCGGGGGGGCTAGGCGGGGAGCTGTTTTTT